This T cell receptor beta chain is drawn from a study of shared clonotypes between healthy human individuals. Study at large: The cohort comprised a couple of women and a few men. Their ages spanned 18 to 49 years. Study outcomes and limitations: Incomplete sequencing of sorted subsets was indicated by rarefaction despite large depth.

V was shortened by 3 bases and J by 6 bases, with 11 bases between the two germline ends. The CDR3 spans 13 residues. Germline CDR1 MNHNS, CDR2 SASEGT. Investigators spread the genomic DNA of each subset evenly over several immunoSEQ plates. The table came from immunoSEQ multiplex PCR; TCRdb's copy has only in-frame clones and leaves some out. The sample holds around 340,000 clones; less than 75% are singletons and the top ten take more than 9%. This clone appeared a few times. Its antigen is still unknown. The rearrangement joins TRBV6-1 to TRBJ1-2; no clear D. This sequence originates from a man younger than 40 in good health. Input material: memory CD4+ T cells sorted from blood. Subset here: CD45RA-negative fraction. CDR3: CASSEMGVDGYTF. CDR3 nucleotides: TGTGCCAGCAGTGAGATGGGTGTTGATGGCTACACCTTC.